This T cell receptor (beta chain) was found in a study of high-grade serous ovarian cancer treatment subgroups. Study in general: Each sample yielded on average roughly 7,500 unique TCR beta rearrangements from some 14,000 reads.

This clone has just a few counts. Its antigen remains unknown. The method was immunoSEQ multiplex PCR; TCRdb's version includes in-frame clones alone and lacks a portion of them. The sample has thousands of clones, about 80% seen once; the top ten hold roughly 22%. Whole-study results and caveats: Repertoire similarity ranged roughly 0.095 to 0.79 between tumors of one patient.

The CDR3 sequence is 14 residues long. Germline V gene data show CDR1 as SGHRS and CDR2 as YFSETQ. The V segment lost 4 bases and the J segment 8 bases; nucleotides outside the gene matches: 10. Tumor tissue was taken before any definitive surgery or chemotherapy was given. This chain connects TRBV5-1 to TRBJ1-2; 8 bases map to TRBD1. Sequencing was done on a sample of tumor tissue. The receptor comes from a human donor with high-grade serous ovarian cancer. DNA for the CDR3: TGCGCCAGCAGCGTCCATGGACAGGGAGACGGCTACACCTTC. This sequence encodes CASSVHGQGDGYTF.